The 23 T cell receptor beta chains in this list originate from one sample, sequenced in a study of beta chain features in type 1 diabetes. Expressed TCRB transcripts were sequenced because the entire RNA isolate underwent reverse transcription. The assay was immunoSEQ multiplex PCR, and TCRdb's table has in-frame clones only and misses some. The data contain roughly 350,000 clones, 11% of them singletons. Material for sequencing was naive CD4+ T cells from blood. These receptors were collected from a woman in her twenties or thirties in good health.

In this sample, this clone turned up a few times. This rearrangement joins TRBV4-3 to TRBJ2-7, with D maybe TRBD2 (6 bases). Between the trimmed V and J ends, which lost 0 bases and 3 bases, there was a span of 15 bases. Germline V gives CDR1 LGHNA, CDR2 YSLEER. The CDR3 contains 16 residues. In DNA, the CDR3 is TGCGCCAGCAGCCAAGATATCGGGAGTCTCAACTACGAGCAGTACTTC. Protein: CASSQDIGSLNYEQYF.

This clone was counted between two and nine times. The chain carries TRBV18 and TRBJ2-5; D is perhaps TRBD1 (5 bases). With 6 bases removed from V and 5 bases from J, the gap between germline ends came to 28 bases. The V gene's germline CDR1 is KGHSH and CDR2 LQKENI. CDR3 length equals 18 residues. CDR3 sequence (DNA): TGTGCCAGCTCTCACTTCGAGCTGCACCTGCAGGGTACGGAGACCCAGTACTTC. Its protein is CASSHFELHLQGTETQYF.

The rearrangement joins TRBV4-2 to TRBJ2-7; 10 bases are a match to TRBD1. This CDR3 contains 15 residues. The V and J ends lost 6 bases and 3 bases, in that order; junction bases with no gene match: 8. Germline lookup yields CDR1 LGHNA and CDR2 YNFKEQ. CDR3 residues: CASSPPGQGIYEQYF. The CDR3 DNA reads as TGTGCCAGCAGTCCGCCGGGACAGGGGATCTACGAGCAGTACTTC.

There are a few counts of this clone. The V and J genes are TRBV7-2 and TRBJ2-7; D unclear. The germline V gene encodes CDR1 SGHTA and CDR2 FQGNSA. CDR3 length: 15 amino acids. With 1 base removed from V and 2 bases from J, the gap between germline ends came to 12 bases. CDR3 bases: TGTGCCAGCAGCTTAGGGTTGAGCACCCCCTACGAGCAGTACTTC. Its translation: CASSLGLSTPYEQYF.

The CDR3 DNA reads as TGTGCCAGCAGTCCACAGGACAGGGGGTATGGCTACACCTTC. Translation: CASSPQDRGYGYTF. The chain is built from TRBV28 and TRBJ1-2; 10 bases map to TRBD1. The CDR3 is 14 residues long. Germline V gene lookup returns CDR1 MDHEN and CDR2 SYDVKM. Unmatched junction bases numbered 5, after V lost 5 bases and J lost 5 bases.

V gene TRBV14 combines with J gene TRBJ2-5, with a possible D match to TRBD1 (5 bases). Germline lookup yields CDR1 SGHDN and CDR2 FVKESK. The CDR3 has 15 residues. Trimming took 4 bases from V and 2 from J, leaving 14 bases between them. DNA for the CDR3: TGTGCCAGCAGCCTTACCACAGGCCCACAAGAGACCCAGTACTTC. It translates to CASSLTTGPQETQYF.

In this sample, this clone turned up a few times. The rearrangement uses TRBV7-2 and TRBJ2-7, with D possibly matching TRBD1 (6 bases). V lost 1 base and J 3 bases, leaving 10 bases between the germline ends. The length of the CDR3 is 14 residues. The germline gives CDR1 SGHTA, CDR2 FQGNSA. The CDR3 here is CASSLEDRGYEQYF. In nucleotides, the CDR3 is TGTGCCAGCAGCTTAGAGGACAGAGGCTACGAGCAGTACTTC. Combining the CDR3 with reference TRBV7-2 and TRBJ2-7 gives the whole variable domain GAGVSQSPSNKVTEKGKDVELRCDPISGHTALYWYRQSLGQGLEFLIYFQGNSAPDKSGLPSDRFSAERTGGSVSTLTIQRTQQEDSAVYLCASSLEDRGYEQYFGPGTRLTVT.

The CDR3 DNA sequence: TGTGCCAGCAGCTTTTACTCCCAAGAGACCCAGTACTTC. Amino acids: CASSFYSQETQYF. The rearrangement links TRBV7-2 to TRBJ2-5; the D is unclear. The CDR3 runs 13 residues. Per the germline V gene, CDR1 is SGHTA and CDR2 is FQGNSA. Trimming cost V 3 bases and J 1 base, with 6 bases left between them.

This chain uses TRBV25-1 with TRBJ1-5; 10 nucleotides line up with TRBD1. The germline V gene encodes CDR1 MGHDK and CDR2 SYGVNS. Trimming took 4 bases from V and 7 from J; bases not matched to a gene: 4. The length of the CDR3 is 14 residues. CDR3 coding DNA: TGTGCCAGCAGTGGACAGGGGGCAATCCAGCCCCAGCATTTT. Protein sequence: CASSGQGAIQPQHF.

The chain carries TRBV5-4 and TRBJ2-6, with D perhaps TRBD1 (6 bases). The germline V and J ends were trimmed by 4 bases and 4 bases, with 12 bases remaining between them. This CDR3 is 15 amino acids long. The germline V gene encodes CDR1 SGHNT and CDR2 YYREEE (reference sequence). This CDR3 reads CASSQQGTGANVLTF. In DNA, the CDR3 is TGTGCCAGCAGCCAACAGGGTACGGGGGCCAACGTCCTGACTTTC.

The chain couples TRBV29-1 to TRBJ2-1; D is unclear. The V gene lost 5 bases and the J gene lost 6 bases, with 5 bases spanning the gap. Per the germline V gene, CDR1 is SQVTM and CDR2 is ANQGSEA. CDR3 length: 10 residues. The CDR3 sequence is CSVSSNEQFF. Here the CDR3 DNA reads TGCAGCGTTTCGTCCAATGAGCAGTTCTTC.

The chain has TRBV7-9 and TRBJ2-7; 9 bases align to TRBD2. With V trimmed by 1 base and J by 1 base, 5 bases remained unmatched. Germline CDR1 reads SEHNR; CDR2 reads FQNEAQ (reference sequence). This CDR3 comprises 16 residues. Written as DNA, the CDR3 is TGTGCCAGCAGCTTAGGAGCGGCGGGAGGGTCCTACGAGCAGTACTTC. It translates to CASSLGAAGGSYEQYF.

CDR3: CASSQAAGRGNSPLHF. CDR3 bases: TGCGCCAGCAGCCAAGCAGCAGGCAGGGGAAATTCACCCCTCCACTTT. This chain joins TRBV4-3 and TRBJ1-6; D is perhaps TRBD1 (6 bases). The V end lost 1 base, the J end lost 7 bases, and 14 bases lay between the germline ends. This CDR3 spans 16 amino acids. The V gene's germline CDR1 is LGHNA and CDR2 YSLEER.

The chain uses TRBV28 and TRBJ2-6, with 13 bases identical to TRBD2. CDR3 length equals 19 residues. Germline V gene sequence: CDR1 MDHEN, CDR2 SYDVKM. J lost 0 bases, V lost 2 bases, and 4 bases had no gene match. CDR3 in amino acids: CASSLGLAGVTSGANVLTF. The CDR3 bases are TGTGCCAGCAGTTTAGGACTAGCGGGAGTTACCTCTGGGGCCAACGTCCTGACTTTC.

The table lists this clone with a few counts. This chain uses TRBV14 with TRBJ2-4, with TRBD1 matching 9 bases. From germline, CDR1 is SGHDN and CDR2 FVKESK. The CDR3 is 15 residues long. J was trimmed by 4 bases and V by 4 bases; bases with no gene match: 5. The CDR3 coding sequence is TGTGCCAGCAGCCCGACCGGGACAGGGAAAAACATTCAGTACTTC. Translation: CASSPTGTGKNIQYF.

This clone has a handful of counts. The chain carries TRBV4-1 and TRBJ2-5; D may be TRBD1 (5 bases). V was shortened by 2 bases and J by 2 bases, with 9 bases between the two germline ends. The V gene's germline CDR1 is MGHRA and CDR2 YSYEKL. The CDR3 is made up of 14 amino acids. The CDR3 DNA reads TGCGCCAGCAGCCAACCGACAGCTCAAGAGACCCAGTACTTC. It yields the protein CASSQPTAQETQYF.

This clone was seen a single time. The rearrangement joins TRBV9 to TRBJ1-1, with TRBD1 identical over 9 bases. This CDR3 region has 15 residues. The V gene end was trimmed by 4 bases and the J gene end by 4 bases; junction bases not matched to a gene: 8. Germline CDR1 and CDR2: SGDLS and YYNGEE. Here the CDR3 DNA reads TGTGCCAGCAGCTCGGGACAGGGAGGCCCCACTGAAGCTTTCTTT. It encodes CASSSGQGGPTEAFF.

In this sample, this clone turned up a few times. This rearrangement joins TRBV7-2 to TRBJ2-7; D gene unclear. CDR1 is SGHTA, CDR2 FQGNSA, per germline. The CDR3 is 13 residues long. With 5 bases removed from V and 7 bases from J, the gap between germline ends came to 15 bases. CDR3 sequence (DNA): TGTGCCAGCAGCCAGCCTTCGGTGGAGGAGCAGTACTTC. This translates into CASSQPSVEEQYF. Looking up the rest from reference TRBV7-2 and TRBJ2-7 gives the full variable domain: GAGVSQSPSNKVTEKGKDVELRCDPISGHTALYWYRQSLGQGLEFLIYFQGNSAPDKSGLPSDRFSAERTGGSVSTLTIQRTQQEDSAVYLCASSQPSVEEQYFGPGTRLTVT.

This clone has just a few counts. The chain couples TRBV28 to TRBJ2-1; TRBD2 aligns across 10 bases. Germline trimming cut 4 bases from V and 10 bases from J; bases unmatched to any gene: 13. The CDR3 has 16 amino acids. CDR1 MDHEN and CDR2 SYDVKM come from the germline V gene. CDR3 nucleotide sequence: TGTGCCAGCAGTTCCCCAGCGGGAGGGCAGGACCGGGAGCAGTTCTTC. This sequence encodes CASSSPAGGQDREQFF.

The chain employs TRBV10-3 and TRBJ1-1, with D possibly matching TRBD1 (5 bases). Germline values: CDR1 ENHRY, CDR2 SYGVKD. The CDR3 totals 13 residues. Trimming took 6 bases from V and 1 from J, leaving 9 bases between them. This CDR3 is CAISRTGNTEAFF. The CDR3 nucleotides read TGTGCCATCAGCCGAACAGGGAACACTGAAGCTTTCTTT.

The gene calls are TRBV7-2 and TRBJ2-2; a possible D gene is TRBD2 (6 bases). Germline V CDR1 and CDR2: SGHTA, FQGNSA. V shed 5 bases and J shed 0 bases, with 13 bases lying between them. The CDR3 is 16 residues long. CDR3 bases: TGTGCCAGCAGCCTCCAGGGCGGGGCGAACACCGGGGAGCTGTTTTTT. Protein product: CASSLQGGANTGELFF.

This chain links TRBV10-3 with TRBJ2-5; maybe TRBD1 (5 bases). Germline-derived CDR1 and CDR2 are ENHRY and SYGVKD. Trimming pared 6 bases from V and 0 bases from J, leaving 5 bases between. This CDR3 is 12 amino acids long. This CDR3 reads CAIRDNQETQYF. The CDR3 coding sequence is TGTGCCATCAGGGACAACCAAGAGACCCAGTACTTC.

This clone turned up a few times. CDR3 coding DNA: TGTGCCAGCACTCCGGGACAGACCTCCTACGAGCAGTACTTC. The encoded protein is CASTPGQTSYEQYF. The V gene is TRBV6-6, the J gene TRBJ2-7; 7 nucleotides agree with TRBD1. The V and J ends lost 7 bases and 0 bases, in that order; junction bases with no gene match: 6. The CDR3 sequence is 14 residues long. Per germline, CDR1 MNHNY and CDR2 SVGAGI (reference sequence).